This T cell receptor (beta chain) was recovered during a study of blood T cell repertoires in COVID-19 (TCRdb year 2020). Some background on the complete study: The collaborator samples originated in the United States, Italy and Spain and spanned the acute and convalescent phases of COVID-19. The material from the prospective study consisted of cDNA or gDNA derived from T cells, B-cell-depleted T cells, or PBMCs. Subjects who had been exposed to COVID-19, were actively infected with it, or had recovered from it provided the deeply sampled blood TCRbeta repertoires that made up the dataset. The repertoires were made available in a free public database intended to serve as a resource for research on the immune response to SARS-CoV-2. The samples were drawn from two sources: the first 160 participants of the ongoing ImmuneRACE study, and about 1,300 subjects contributed by 6 global collaborators. The sample metadata nearly always contained a de-identified subject ID, COVID-19 status, age in years and sex. Where available, HLA class I and class II types were obtained from metadata supplied by the sample provider rather than from assay-based typing. Findings and caveats that apply to the study as a whole: How much clinical and demographic metadata was included differed by source and by participant, and the metadata was provided uncurated.

TCRbeta CDR3 regions were amplified from genomic DNA using the immunoSEQ Assay, a bias-controlled multiplex PCR. Regarding the original processing steps: The number of nucleated cells in each sample was estimated from the amplification of reference gene primers within the assay. Sequence reads were collapsed and filtered to measure the absolute abundance of every unique TCRbeta CDR3 rearrangement. For each sample, productive Simpson clonality was calculated as the square root of Simpson's diversity index over productive rearrangements. As stored in TCRdb, this immuneACCESS dataset retains in-frame rearrangements with V and J assigned. A fraction of the clones does not appear; measured against another copy, unresolved V genes explain less than half of the discrepancy, and the remainder lacks a known reason. V, J and clone size reflect that table, while D and trimming were determined from the DNA. This sample comprises a few hundred thousand clones, 85% to 90% of them detected only once. Jointly, the top ten make up 5.5% to 8% of the sample.

Comments on this clone: Its recognized antigen is unknown. Nothing much larger sits one base from this clone, and base qualities are not available.

For CDR1 and CDR2, the germline V gene lists SGHRS and YFSETQ. Inclusive of the bounding cysteine and phenylalanine, the CDR3 is 14 residues long. Left in the record is the CDR3 DNA by itself, 42 bases read in frame from the first base. Ends trimmed: V by 1 base, J by 10 bases; bases unmatched to a gene: 8. A second Seattle source provided samples from volunteer blood donors who had recovered from COVID-19. Collaborating institutions collected whole blood in K2EDTA tubes following their own protocols. For TCRbeta analysis, collaborator samples were shipped as frozen whole blood, as isolated PBMCs, or as DNA extracted from either sample type.

The sequence came from a man in his 60s who had recovered from COVID-19. The sequence is built from TRBV5-1 and TRBJ2-1, with 7 junctional bases fitting TRBD2. Sequenced material: peripheral blood. The CDR3 protein is CASSLLLALGEQFF. The nucleotide sequence reads TGCGCCAGCAGCTTGTTACTAGCGTTAGGGGAGCAGTTCTTC.